Given below is one T cell receptor beta chain in context. This sample is part of a study of PD-L1 blockade in urothelial cancer. Overall study: Patients initiated atezolizumab in about 2014 at 1,200 mg intravenously every 3 weeks. Blood was tested 3 weeks (second dose) and 6 weeks into treatment.

Every PCR received spiked-in synthetic TCR analog templates. Here immunoSEQ multiplex PCR was the method, and the copy in TCRdb shows in-frame clones only, minus some. The sample holds 55,000 to 75,000 clones, over 75% seen once. The CDR3 consists of 16 residues. V was cut by 3 bases and J by 4 bases, with 15 bases left in between. CDR1 is KGHSH and CDR2 is LQKENI in the germline V gene. As to time point: pretreatment peripheral blood. Urothelial carcinoma affected the patients, and it was locally advanced or metastatic. The chain carries TRBV18 and TRBJ2-2; D may be TRBD2 (6 bases). The origin of this receptor is a man between 65 and 85 years old with urothelial cancer. The sequences come from PBMCs, collected around atezolizumab (anti-PD-L1) treatment. The CDR3 coding sequence is TGTGCCAGCTCACCGAGGGCTAGCGTCGTCACCGGGGAGCTGTTTTTT. Its translation: CASSPRASVVTGELFF. Complete variable domain (other parts from reference TRBV18 and TRBJ2-2): NAGVMQNPRHLVRRRGQEARLRCSPMKGHSHVYWYRQLPEEGLKFMVYLQKENIIDESGMPKERFSAEFPKEGPSILRIQQVVRGDSAAYFCASSPRASVVTGELFFGEGSRLTVL.